This T cell receptor (beta chain) was captured in a study of blood T cell repertoires in COVID-19. Study-wide context: The study drew acute and convalescent COVID-19 samples from the United States, Italy and Spain. From T cells, B-cell-depleted T cells, or PBMCs came the material, which was cDNA or gDNA.

CDR3 size: 15 residues. CDR1 is SGHRS, CDR2 YFSETQ, per germline. The J segment lost 0 bases and the V segment lost 6 bases, leaving 2 bases of the junction unmatched. In the study's own analysis: Estimation of nucleated cell counts relied on the amplification of reference gene primers. TCRdb's copy holds only in-frame clones and misses some; the assay was immunoSEQ multiplex PCR. The DNA was the basis for D and trimming; V, J and clone size are from that table. The profile shows approximately 190,000 clones, more than 70% of them singletons. V usage is TRBV5-1 and J usage is TRBJ2-6; TRBD2 matches at 8 bases. Sample: peripheral blood. This TCR came from a man between 40 and 49 years old with active or convalescent COVID-19. The CDR3 DNA is TGCGCCAGCACGGGAGGGATCTCTGGGGCCAACGTCCTGACTTTC. It encodes CASTGGISGANVLTF. Supplemented by reference TRBV5-1 and TRBJ2-6, the full variable domain reads KAGVTQTPRYLIKTRGQQVTLSCSPISGHRSVSWYQQTPGQGLQFLFEYFSETQRNKGNFPGRFSGRQFSNSRSEMNVSTLELGDSALYLCASTGGISGANVLTFGAGSRLTVL.